A single sample is the source of the 31 T cell receptor beta chains below, sequenced in a study of spatial heterogeneity in lung cancer. Each CDR3 protein gets one entry after TCRdb re-called the 5' RACE reads with MiXCR. The sample consists of under 150,000 distinct CDR3 sequences, approximately 12% of them appearing once. Time point given: blood at routine non-recurrence follow-up after resection. Unsorted samples of tumor, nontumor lung or frozen PBMC had their whole RNA sequenced. This material consisted of PBMCs, taken at follow-up. These receptors were collected from a male donor with early-stage non-small cell lung cancer.

This clonotype was seen many times. The rearrangement joins TRBV4-2 to TRBJ1-5; D is unclear. V gave up 0 bases and J gave up 9 bases, with 9 bases separating them. CDR3 length: 13 amino acids. Germline V gene lookup returns CDR1 LGHNA and CDR2 YNFKEQ. CDR3: CASSQDNVGPQHF. The CDR3 DNA reads as TGTGCCAGCAGCCAAGATAATGTCGGGCCCCAGCATTTT.

Ten or more counts support this clonotype. This chain joins TRBV10-3 and TRBJ2-3, with D tentatively TRBD1 or TRBD2 (5 bases each). The CDR3 extends over 15 amino acids. Trimming stripped 3 bases from V and 2 bases from J, with 12 bases between. Germline lookup yields CDR1 ENHRY and CDR2 SYGVKD. CDR3 sequence (DNA): TGTGCCATCAGTGATGGGGGAGTCAACACAGATACGCAGTATTTT. Protein: CAISDGGVNTDTQYF.

This chain joins TRBV20-1 and TRBJ2-3; 7 positions agree with TRBD2. The J segment lost 5 bases and the V segment lost 1 base, leaving 9 bases of the junction unmatched. The CDR3 runs to 15 residues. Germline CDR1 DFQATT, CDR2 SNEGSKA (reference sequence). CDR3 nucleotide sequence: TGCAGTGCTAGAGGAGAGCGGGGAGTCGGAGATACGCAGTATTTT. Translating gives CSARGERGVGDTQYF.

This chain joins TRBV2 and TRBJ2-5; no definite D call. This CDR3 is 11 amino acids long. CDR1 is SNHLY, CDR2 FYNNEI, per germline. V was cut by 9 bases and J by 5 bases, with 10 bases left in between. The CDR3 coding sequence is TGTGCCAGGAGGTTCCGCGAGACCCAGTACTTC. Its translation is CARRFRETQYF.

CDR3 protein: CASSVDLTGPFF. The CDR3 DNA follows: TGTGCCAGCAGCGTAGATTTAACCGGTCCTTTCTTT. V gene TRBV9 combines with J gene TRBJ1-1; no clear D. The CDR3 runs 12 residues. With 0 bases removed from V and 12 bases from J, the gap between germline ends came to 12 bases. Germline lookup yields CDR1 SGDLS and CDR2 YYNGEE.

This chain joins TRBV12-3 or TRBV12-4 and TRBJ1-1; unclear D gene. The CDR3 runs to 11 residues. Trimming cost V 8 bases and J 1 base, with 5 bases left between them. Written as DNA, the CDR3 is TGTGCCAGCTTTTCGAACACTGAAGCTTTCTTT. Amino acids: CASFSNTEAFF.

The sample holds a few counts of this clonotype. This rearrangement joins TRBV12-3 or TRBV12-4 to TRBJ1-2; TRBD1 is a possible D gene (6 bases). The CDR3 covers 15 residues. V lost 4 bases and J 5 bases, leaving 17 bases between the germline ends. The CDR3 DNA follows: TGTGCCAGCAGTTACCATGGACAGTCCGGGTATGGCTACACCTTC. Amino acid sequence: CASSYHGQSGYGYTF.

The chain joins TRBV18 to TRBJ1-2; perhaps TRBD1 as D (5 bases). CDR3 size: 13 residues. Germline CDR1 reads KGHSH; CDR2 reads LQKENI. V lost 2 bases and J 7 bases, leaving 11 bases between the germline ends. DNA for the CDR3: TGTGCCAGCTCACCAACGGGGGACTCTGGCTACACCTTC. Its protein is CASSPTGDSGYTF. Filled out from reference TRBV18 and TRBJ1-2, the complete variable domain reads NAGVMQNPRHLVRRRGQEARLRCSPMKGHSHVYWYRQLPEEGLKFMVYLQKENIIDESGMPKERFSAEFPKEGPSILRIQQVVRGDSAAYFCASSPTGDSGYTFGSGTRLTVV.

In this sample, this clonotype turned up a few times. The V gene is TRBV5-4, the J gene TRBJ1-6, with 7 bases matching TRBD1. Trimming took 1 base from V and 7 from J; bases not matched to a gene: 8. Germline V gene lookup returns CDR1 SGHNT and CDR2 YYREEE (reference sequence). There are 16 residues in the CDR3. The chain's CDR3 is CASSLKTGTINSPLHF. The CDR3 nucleotides read TGTGCCAGCAGCTTGAAGACAGGGACTATCAATTCACCCCTCCACTTT.

This chain uses TRBV5-1 with TRBJ2-1, with 9 bases aligning to TRBD1. Trimming at V came to 5 bases and at J to 4 bases, leaving 4 bases not matched to a gene. The CDR3 consists of 14 residues. Germline V gene lookup returns CDR1 SGHRS and CDR2 YFSETQ. In DNA form, the CDR3 reads TGCGCCAGCAGTTGGACAGGGGAGTACAATGAGCAGTTCTTC. This codes for CASSWTGEYNEQFF. Variable domain in full (rest from reference TRBV5-1 and TRBJ2-1): KAGVTQTPRYLIKTRGQQVTLSCSPISGHRSVSWYQQTPGQGLQFLFEYFSETQRNKGNFPGRFSGRQFSNSRSEMNVSTLELGDSALYLCASSWTGEYNEQFFGPGTRLTVL.

The rearrangement joins TRBV28 to TRBJ2-5; tentative D call: TRBD1 (5 bases). V was clipped by 7 bases and J by 4 bases, with 13 bases between them. The CDR3 spans 13 residues. From germline, CDR1 is MDHEN and CDR2 SYDVKM. The DNA for the CDR3 is TGTGCCAGCACGAAAACAAGGGGAGAGACCCAGTACTTC. This translates into CASTKTRGETQYF.

This clonotype has a count of ten or more. The rearrangement joins TRBV28 to TRBJ1-2; 8 bases are shared with TRBD1. The CDR3 consists of 15 residues. Germline V gene data show CDR1 as MDHEN and CDR2 as SYDVKM. The V segment lost 10 bases and the J segment 3 bases; nucleotides outside the gene matches: 13. The CDR3 DNA reads as TGTGCCACCAGACGCGGACAGGGCCTTGACTATGGCTACACCTTC. It codes for CATRRGQGLDYGYTF.

The table lists this clonotype with a few counts. The J gene is TRBJ2-1, the V gene TRBV5-1, with D possibly called TRBD1 or TRBD2 (5 bases each). Germline V lookup: CDR1 SGHRS, CDR2 YFSETQ. Trimming stripped 7 bases from V and 9 bases from J, with 26 bases between. This CDR3 comprises 16 residues. This CDR3 is CASSRGVKGPQVEQFF. The CDR3, as DNA: TGCGCCAGCTCGAGGGGAGTAAAAGGTCCCCAGGTTGAGCAGTTCTTC.

The sample holds many counts of this clonotype. The gene calls are TRBV5-4 and TRBJ2-1, with 8 bases fitting TRBD1. The CDR3 has 15 residues. Germline-derived CDR1 and CDR2 are SGHNT and YYREEE (reference sequence). The ends lost 0 bases at V and 7 bases at J; junction bases unmatched: 6. CDR3 nucleotide sequence: TGTGCCAGCAGCTTGGTTCAGGGGGCAGGAAATGAGCAGTTCTTC. Translating it yields CASSLVQGAGNEQFF. Filled out from reference TRBV5-4 and TRBJ2-1, the complete variable domain reads ETGVTQSPTHLIKTRGQQVTLRCSSQSGHNTVSWYQQALGQGPQFIFQYYREEENGRGNFPPRFSGLQFPNYSSELNVNALELDDSALYLCASSLVQGAGNEQFFGPGTRLTVL.

There are many counts of this clonotype. The rearrangement links TRBV30 to TRBJ2-2; 9 nucleotides agree with TRBD2. This CDR3 region has 16 residues. The germline CDR1 and CDR2 sequences are GTSNPN and SVGIG (reference sequence). Trimming at V came to 2 bases and at J to 5 bases, leaving 9 bases not matched to a gene. The chain's CDR3 is CAWSLAGTLGTGELFF. As DNA, the CDR3 is TGTGCCTGGAGTCTAGCGGGAACCCTGGGTACCGGGGAGCTGTTTTTT.

The rearrangement joins TRBV6-5 to TRBJ2-7; 7 bases agree with TRBD1. Germline V gene data show CDR1 as MNHEY and CDR2 as SVGAGI. With 5 bases clipped from V and 6 bases from J, the junction kept 10 bases outside the gene matches. The CDR3 spans 14 residues. The CDR3 protein is CASSHRDSSGEQYF. The CDR3, as DNA: TGTGCCAGCAGTCACCGGGACAGTTCCGGCGAGCAGTACTTC.

CDR3 DNA: TGTGCCATCAGTGATTTGAATGAGCAGTTCTTC. Residues: CAISDLNEQFF. V is TRBV10-3 and J is TRBJ2-1; D not resolved. Germline lookup yields CDR1 ENHRY and CDR2 SYGVKD. The CDR3 extends over 11 amino acids. Trimming pared 3 bases from V and 7 bases from J, leaving 4 bases between.

At least ten counts were recorded for this clonotype. Here the CDR3 DNA reads TGTGCCATCAGGGCTAACAATGAGCAGTTCTTC. This encodes CAIRANNEQFF. The chain is built from TRBV10-3 and TRBJ2-1; D unclear. CDR1 ENHRY and CDR2 SYGVKD come from the germline V gene. CDR3 length: 11 amino acids. The ends were cut back, 6 bases at V and 5 bases at J, with 5 bases in the middle.

This sequence joins TRBV6-1 and TRBJ2-1, with 10 bases that match TRBD2. The ends lost 2 bases at V and 7 bases at J; junction bases unmatched: 11. The CDR3 consists of 17 residues. Germline V gene lookup returns CDR1 MNHNS and CDR2 SASEGT. In DNA, the CDR3 is TGTGCCAGCAGTGAAACCAGCGGGGGGGCCCATAGGAATGAGCAGTTCTTC. Amino acid sequence: CASSETSGGAHRNEQFF.

The V gene is TRBV7-9, the J gene TRBJ1-6; D call uncertain. Between the trimmed V and J ends, which lost 3 bases and 6 bases, there was a span of 9 bases. This CDR3 has 14 residues. Germline V gives CDR1 SEHNR, CDR2 FQNEAQ (reference sequence). CDR3 sequence (DNA): TGTGCCAGCAGCTTTGGACGGACTAATTCACCCCTCCACTTT. It is translated as CASSFGRTNSPLHF.

J is TRBJ1-1 and V is TRBV12-5, with D maybe TRBD1 (5 bases). Trimming removed 0 bases from V and 0 bases from J, with 14 bases in between. The CDR3 has 17 residues. Germline values: CDR1 LGHNT, CDR2 FRNRAP. The CDR3 region has the DNA TGTGCTAGTGGTTTGGTACAAGGGGCCGGTGTGAACACTGAAGCTTTCTTT. Protein product: CASGLVQGAGVNTEAFF.

This clonotype occurred a few times. The rearrangement links TRBV5-1 to TRBJ1-2, with 9 bases fitting TRBD1. The germline V gene has CDR1 SGHRS and CDR2 YFSETQ. The CDR3 spans 13 residues. Trimming cost V 6 bases and J 2 bases; bases outside gene matches: 2. The CDR3 sequence is CASNTGGNYGYTF. Here the CDR3 DNA reads TGCGCCAGCAATACAGGGGGCAACTATGGCTACACCTTC.

This clonotype occurred many times. The chain links TRBV20-1 to TRBJ2-1; TRBD2 matches at 9 bases. Germline V gene lookup returns CDR1 DFQATT and CDR2 SNEGSKA (reference sequence). J gave up 3 bases and V 3 bases, and 9 bases lay outside the gene matches. The CDR3 is 16 amino acids. CDR3: CSARALAGPFYNEQFF. DNA for the CDR3: TGCAGTGCTAGGGCGCTAGCGGGGCCCTTCTACAATGAGCAGTTCTTC.

This clonotype was counted between two and nine times. The chain is built from TRBV14 and TRBJ2-5; 7 nucleotides line up with TRBD2. The germline V gene has CDR1 SGHDN and CDR2 FVKESK. With V trimmed by 4 bases and J by 4 bases, 18 bases remained unmatched. This CDR3 contains 18 residues. CDR3 in DNA: TGTGCCAGCAGCCTCCAGCGGGGAGGACTTGAAATGAGAGAGACCCAGTACTTC. Amino acids: CASSLQRGGLEMRETQYF. Together with reference TRBV14 and TRBJ2-5, the CDR3 gives the full variable domain: EAGVTQFPSHSVIEKGQTVTLRCDPISGHDNLYWYRRVMGKEIKFLLHFVKESKQDESGMPNNRFLAERTGGTYSTLKVQPAELEDSGVYFCASSLQRGGLEMRETQYFGPGTRLLVL.

This clonotype was recorded at least ten times. The V call is TRBV10-3, the J call TRBJ1-1; TRBD1 matches at 7 bases. CDR1 and CDR2 from the germline V gene are ENHRY and SYGVKD. V was pared by 4 bases and J by 2 bases, with 7 bases of the junction left unmatched. The CDR3 is made up of 15 amino acids. CDR3 protein: CAISGQGQINTEAFF. In DNA, the CDR3 is TGTGCCATCAGTGGCCAGGGACAGATTAACACTGAAGCTTTCTTT.

This clonotype was seen repeatedly, ten times or more. The rearrangement uses TRBV10-3 and TRBJ2-7, with D uncertain. The CDR3 runs to 12 residues. The V end was cut by 6 bases, the J end by 3 bases, with 9 bases between. CDR1 and CDR2 from the germline V gene are ENHRY and SYGVKD. The CDR3 DNA reads TGTGCCATCAGGGCCTTAGTCTACGAGCAGTACTTC. Protein: CAIRALVYEQYF.

This clonotype was counted many times. This chain uses TRBV12-3 or TRBV12-4 with TRBJ1-6; 9 nucleotides match TRBD1. Unmatched junction bases numbered 4, after V lost 3 bases and J lost 7 bases. The CDR3 extends over 15 amino acids. The CDR3 is CASSLGQGLNSPLHF. CDR3 sequence (DNA): TGTGCCAGCAGTTTGGGACAGGGACTAAATTCACCCCTCCACTTT.

This clonotype came up many times. The chain couples TRBV20-1 to TRBJ2-7; 9 positions match TRBD2. Germline V gene sequence: CDR1 DFQATT, CDR2 SNEGSKA (reference sequence). The CDR3 is 13 residues long. J gave up 0 bases and V 5 bases, and 2 bases lay outside the gene matches. CDR3 region: CSALAGRSYEQYF. For the CDR3, the DNA is TGCAGTGCTCTAGCGGGACGCTCCTACGAGCAGTACTTC.

This clonotype was detected many times. The chain links TRBV7-9 to TRBJ2-3; either TRBD1 or TRBD2 may supply D (5 bases each). V was shortened by 4 bases and J by 8 bases, with 16 bases between the two germline ends. Germline CDR1 and CDR2: SEHNR and FQNEAQ (reference sequence). The CDR3 runs 14 residues. DNA of the CDR3: TGTGCCAGCAGCTCTCGACGTGGGGGTTTTACGCAGTATTTT. Its translation is CASSSRRGGFTQYF.

This clonotype was picked up a small number of times. The chain uses TRBV7-8 and TRBJ1-5; unclear D gene. Looked up from germline, CDR1 is SGHVS and CDR2 is FQNEAQ. CDR3 size: 17 residues. Trimming removed 2 bases at V and 0 bases at J, with 14 bases between. CDR3 residues: CASSLYTASYSNQPQHF. For the CDR3, the DNA is TGTGCCAGCAGCTTATATACGGCCTCCTATAGCAATCAGCCCCAGCATTTT.

In its sample, this clonotype was seen many times. The rearrangement links TRBV28 to TRBJ1-5; D ambiguous. This CDR3 comprises 16 residues. Trimming shortened V by 7 bases and J by 3 bases, and 19 bases separated the two germline ends. Germline V lookup: CDR1 MDHEN, CDR2 SYDVKM. CDR3 region: CASTSRLYSDNQPQHF. The CDR3, as DNA: TGTGCCAGCACCTCCCGTCTCTACTCGGACAATCAGCCCCAGCATTTT.